This T cell receptor (beta chain) was sequenced during a study of blood T cell repertoires in COVID-19 (dated by TCRdb to 2019 to 2021). Some background on the complete study: The collaborator samples originated in the United States, Italy and Spain and spanned the acute and convalescent phases of COVID-19. The prospective study material was composed of cDNA or gDNA derived from T cells, B-cell-depleted T cells, or PBMCs. Subjects who had been exposed to COVID-19, were actively infected with it, or had recovered from it provided the deeply sampled blood TCRbeta repertoires that made up the dataset. The repertoires were released in a freely available public database intended as a resource for research on the immune response to SARS-CoV-2. Samples were obtained from the ongoing ImmuneRACE study (first 160 participants) and from 1,254 subjects provided by 6 global collaborators. Nearly every sample came with metadata listing a de-identified subject ID, COVID-19 status, age in years and sex. Where available, HLA class I and class II types were taken from metadata supplied by the sample provider and were not determined by assay-based typing. Here is what the overall study found, with its caveats: How much clinical and demographic metadata was included differed by source and by participant, and the metadata was provided uncurated.

Cut back by 3 bases and 2 bases, the V and J ends lie 10 bases apart. Inclusive of the bounding cysteine and phenylalanine, the CDR3 is 14 residues long. Kept here is only the CDR3 DNA, which spans 42 bases and is read in frame from base 1. Sequences SEHNR (CDR1) and FQNEAQ (CDR2) are obtained from the germline V gene (reference sequence). The collaborating institutions used their own protocols to collect whole blood in K2EDTA tubes. Collaborator samples were shipped for TCRbeta analysis as frozen whole blood, isolated PBMCs, or DNA extracted from either sample type. Note on this clone: It has no known antigen specificity. The sample holds no much larger clone one base away, and base qualities are not on file.

TCRbeta CDR3 regions were amplified from genomic DNA by means of the immunoSEQ Assay, a bias-controlled multiplex PCR. In the source study's methods: The number of nucleated cells in each sample was estimated by amplification of reference gene primers within the assay. To quantify the absolute abundance of each unique TCRbeta CDR3 rearrangement, sequence reads were collapsed and filtered. For each sample, productive Simpson clonality was calculated by taking the square root of Simpson's diversity index across productive rearrangements. TCRdb re-hosts the immuneACCESS table, in-frame sequences only. Its copies lack some clones; in the studies checked, an unresolved V gene accounts for under half of them, and the cause for the rest is not known. V, J and clone size are taken as reported in that table, and D and trimming were inferred from the DNA itself. The sample records about 150,000 clones, around 80% of which are singletons. The ten largest clones capture about 0.5% of the sample.

The rearrangement joined TRBV7-9 to TRBJ1-1; the D gene cannot be resolved reliably. The specimen sequenced was peripheral blood. This TCR was sampled from a man between 60 and 75 years old with acute or convalescent COVID-19. The DNA reads TGTGCCAGCAGCTTTCTGTCAGTTAACACTGAAGCTTTCTTT. Translated, it reads CASSFLSVNTEAFF.